This T cell receptor (beta chain) was profiled in a study of blood T cell repertoires in COVID-19. As for the study in general: Some COVID-19 samples were acute and others convalescent; all came from the United States, Italy and Spain. From T cells, B-cell-depleted T cells, or PBMCs came the material, which was cDNA or gDNA.

In the authors' methods: From reference gene primer amplification, estimates of nucleated cell counts were derived. Clones were sequenced by immunoSEQ multiplex PCR, and TCRdb holds only the in-frame ones, with some missing. That table furnishes V, J and clone size, whereas the DNA furnished D and trimming. The sample yields roughly 260,000 clones, about 89% seen once. Trimming at V came to 5 bases and at J to 2 bases, leaving 4 bases not matched to a gene. The CDR3 spans 15 residues. Germline lookup yields CDR1 SEHNR and CDR2 FQNEAQ (reference sequence). The sequencing input was peripheral blood. This receptor was taken from a woman aged 45 to 65 with acute or convalescent COVID-19. The rearrangement links TRBV7-9 to TRBJ2-2; 8 bases map to TRBD1. In DNA, the CDR3 is TGTGCCAGCAGCGACAGGGGTATTAACACCGGGGAGCTGTTTTTT. Translated: CASSDRGINTGELFF. Filled out from reference TRBV7-9 and TRBJ2-2, the complete variable domain reads DTGVSQNPRHKITKRGQNVTFRCDPISEHNRLYWYRQTLGQGPEFLTYFQNEAQLEKSRLLSDRFSAERPKGSFSTLEIQRTEQGDSAMYLCASSDRGINTGELFFGEGSRLTVL.